One and the same sample provided the 12 T cell receptor beta chains below, sequenced in a study of pediatric ulcerative colitis. Repertoires were generated with immunoSEQ multiplex PCR, while TCRdb's copy carries only in-frame clones and drops some. This sample has tens of thousands of clones, with 80% to 90% found just once. The source material was blood. All receptors come from a boy aged 10-17 years who was a control in a study of pediatric ulcerative colitis.

In its sample, this clone was seen a few times. This chain uses TRBV28 with TRBJ1-5; 7 positions match TRBD1. CDR1 is MDHEN, CDR2 SYDVKM, per germline. The CDR3 extends over 15 amino acids. The V and J ends lost 6 bases and 4 bases, in that order; junction bases with no gene match: 9. CDR3 loop: CASRKKTGTNQPQHF. In nucleotides, the CDR3 is TGTGCCAGCAGGAAGAAGACAGGGACAAATCAGCCCCAGCATTTT.

The rearrangement uses TRBV14 and TRBJ1-1, with a tentative D call TRBD1 (5 bases). Germline V gene lookup returns CDR1 SGHDN and CDR2 FVKESK. Trimming took off 0 bases at V and 3 bases at J, with 11 bases between the two ends. The CDR3 length is 15 residues. In DNA form, the CDR3 reads TGTGCCAGCAGCCAAGAATCGACGACAGACACTGAAGCTTTCTTT. As protein: CASSQESTTDTEAFF.

The chain links TRBV27 to TRBJ2-2, with a possible D match to TRBD1 (6 bases). The CDR3 has 14 residues. V lost 6 bases and J lost 1, with 9 bases in between. Looked up from germline, CDR1 is MNHEY and CDR2 is SMNVEV (reference sequence). CDR3 sequence: CASRDRLNTGELFF. In nucleotides, the CDR3 is TGTGCCAGCAGGGACAGATTGAACACCGGGGAGCTGTTTTTT.

The genes are TRBV5-1 and TRBJ2-1, with D perhaps TRBD1 or TRBD2 (8 bases each). CDR1 is SGHRS, CDR2 YFSETQ, per germline. The CDR3 has 19 residues. V lost 0 bases and J 2 bases, leaving 21 bases between the germline ends. The CDR3 reads CASSLEGQGAAGAYNEQFF. The DNA of the CDR3 is TGCGCCAGCAGCTTGGAGGGTCAGGGGGCAGCGGGAGCCTACAATGAGCAGTTCTTC.

The rearrangement joins TRBV30 to TRBJ1-4; 11 positions agree with TRBD1. V gave up 0 bases and J gave up 7 bases; unmatched junction bases: 7. The CDR3 is made up of 16 amino acids. CDR1 is GTSNPN and CDR2 is SVGIG in the germline V gene (reference sequence). CDR3 bases: TGTGCCTGGAGTGTAGGTTTGGACAGGGGGCTTGAAAAACTGTTTTTT. Translation gives CAWSVGLDRGLEKLFF.

The chain combines TRBV11-2 with TRBJ1-5, with D tentatively TRBD1 (6 bases). The ends were cut back, 3 bases at V and 11 bases at J, with 17 bases in the middle. Germline V gene lookup returns CDR1 SGHAT and CDR2 FQNNGV. The CDR3 has 14 residues. CDR3 amino acids: CASSLGHIHPAQHF. The CDR3 coding sequence is TGTGCCAGCAGCTTGGGACACATCCACCCGGCCCAGCATTTT.

The chain has TRBV5-4 and TRBJ2-1; 15 bases line up with TRBD2. This CDR3 is 16 amino acids long. The V gene's germline CDR1 is SGHNT and CDR2 YYREEE (reference sequence). V lost 4 bases to trimming and J lost 10 bases; unmatched junction nucleotides: 9. Here the CDR3 reads CASSPGLAGGWGEQFF. The CDR3 DNA reads TGTGCCAGCAGCCCCGGACTAGCGGGAGGGTGGGGGGAGCAGTTCTTC.

The chain couples TRBV7-3 to TRBJ2-7, with D possibly being TRBD1 (6 bases). The CDR3 loop spans 12 amino acids. In germline, CDR1 is SGHTA, CDR2 FQGTGA. Trimming stripped 6 bases from V and 0 bases from J, with 6 bases between. CDR3 protein: CASRDSSYEQYF. The CDR3 nucleotides read TGTGCCAGCAGGGACAGCTCCTACGAGCAGTACTTC.

Only one count was recorded for this clone. The chain employs TRBV29-1 and TRBJ2-7; tentatively, D is TRBD1 (6 bases). CDR1 and CDR2 (germline): SQVTM, ANQGSEA. This CDR3 has 13 amino acids. V lost 5 bases and J lost 2, with 13 bases in between. In DNA, the CDR3 is TGCAGCGTTAGGACAGAAGTTACCTACGAGCAGTACTTC. Translation: CSVRTEVTYEQYF.

The V and J genes are TRBV30 and TRBJ2-7, with 7 bases fitting TRBD1. CDR3 length: 14 residues. Looked up from germline, CDR1 is GTSNPN and CDR2 is SVGIG (reference sequence). Trimming removed 0 bases from V and 3 bases from J; junction bases left unmatched: 5. The CDR3 here is CAWSVGTANYEQYF. The CDR3 DNA follows: TGTGCCTGGAGTGTAGGGACAGCTAACTACGAGCAGTACTTC. The variable domain in full, completed from reference TRBV30 and TRBJ2-7, reads SQTIHQWPATLVQPVGSPLSLECTVEGTSNPNLYWYRQAAGRGLQLLFYSVGIGQISSEVPQNLSASRPQDRQFILSSKKLLLSDSGFYLCAWSVGTANYEQYFGPGTRLTVT.

The chain is built from TRBV2 and TRBJ2-3; D is perhaps TRBD1 (5 bases). Per germline, CDR1 SNHLY and CDR2 FYNNEI. The CDR3 is made up of 12 amino acids. V gave up 8 bases and J gave up 5 bases, with 11 bases separating them. The CDR3 DNA reads as TGTGCCAGCCGCCTAACAGGAGATACGCAGTATTTT. Its translation is CASRLTGDTQYF.

Only a few counts were recorded for this clone. This chain connects TRBV11-2 to TRBJ1-6, with 8 bases that match TRBD1. The CDR3 covers 15 residues. V gave up 5 bases and J gave up 11 bases; unmatched junction bases: 11. Germline CDR1 reads SGHAT; CDR2 reads FQNNGV. The CDR3 reads CASSRTRTGMTPLHF. CDR3 DNA sequence: TGTGCCAGCAGCCGGACCCGGACAGGGATGACACCCCTCCACTTT.